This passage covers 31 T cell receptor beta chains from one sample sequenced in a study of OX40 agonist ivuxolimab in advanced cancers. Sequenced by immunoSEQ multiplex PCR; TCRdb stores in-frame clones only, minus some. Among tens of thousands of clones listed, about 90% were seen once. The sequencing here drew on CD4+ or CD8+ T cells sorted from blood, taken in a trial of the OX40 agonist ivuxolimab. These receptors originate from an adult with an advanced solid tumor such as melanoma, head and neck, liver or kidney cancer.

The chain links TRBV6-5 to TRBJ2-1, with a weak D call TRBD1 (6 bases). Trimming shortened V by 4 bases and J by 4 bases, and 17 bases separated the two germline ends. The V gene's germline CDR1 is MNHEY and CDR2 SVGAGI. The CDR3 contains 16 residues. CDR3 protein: CASSLSGVPAYNEQFF. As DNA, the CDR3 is TGTGCCAGCAGTTTATCAGGGGTCCCCGCGTACAATGAGCAGTTCTTC.

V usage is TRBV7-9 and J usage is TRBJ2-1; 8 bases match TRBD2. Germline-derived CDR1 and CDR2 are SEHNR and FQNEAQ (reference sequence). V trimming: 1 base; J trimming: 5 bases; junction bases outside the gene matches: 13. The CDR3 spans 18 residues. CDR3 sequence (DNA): TGTGCCAGCAGCTTAGGTAGCGGGACCCTTCAGGGCCACAATGAGCAGTTCTTC. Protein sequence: CASSLGSGTLQGHNEQFF.

The CDR3 loop reads CASSYSSGSNTEAFF. CDR3 DNA: TGTGCCAGCAGTTACTCGTCTGGGTCGAACACTGAAGCTTTCTTT. The chain carries TRBV6-5 and TRBJ1-1; D is ambiguous. From germline, CDR1 is MNHEY and CDR2 SVGAGI. Trimming left V 0 bases short and J 1 base short, with 9 bases between. This CDR3 has 15 amino acids.

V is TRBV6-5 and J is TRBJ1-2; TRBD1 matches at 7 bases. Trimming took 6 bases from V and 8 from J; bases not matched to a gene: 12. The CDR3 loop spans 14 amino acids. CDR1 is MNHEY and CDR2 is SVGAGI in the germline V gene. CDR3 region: CASSPTEGARGYTF. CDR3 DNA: TGTGCCAGCAGCCCGACAGAGGGGGCGCGAGGCTACACCTTC.

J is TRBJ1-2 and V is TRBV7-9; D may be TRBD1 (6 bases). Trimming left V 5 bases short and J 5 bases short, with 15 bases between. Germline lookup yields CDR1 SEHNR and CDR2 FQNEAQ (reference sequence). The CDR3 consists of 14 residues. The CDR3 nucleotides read TGTGCCAGCAGCACCCGGGACATCGAGTATGGCTACACCTTC. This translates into CASSTRDIEYGYTF.

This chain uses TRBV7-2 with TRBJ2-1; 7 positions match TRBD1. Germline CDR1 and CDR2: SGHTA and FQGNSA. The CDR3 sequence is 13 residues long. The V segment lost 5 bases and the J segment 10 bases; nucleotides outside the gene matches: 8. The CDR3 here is CASSTWDSKEQFF. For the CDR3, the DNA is TGTGCCAGCAGCACCTGGGACAGCAAGGAGCAGTTCTTC.

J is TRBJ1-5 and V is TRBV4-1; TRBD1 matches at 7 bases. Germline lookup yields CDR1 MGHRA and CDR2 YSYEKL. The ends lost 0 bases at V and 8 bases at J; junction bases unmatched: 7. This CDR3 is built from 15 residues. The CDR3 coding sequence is TGCGCCAGCAGCCAAGAACTGACAGGGATCAAGCCCCAGCATTTT. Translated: CASSQELTGIKPQHF.

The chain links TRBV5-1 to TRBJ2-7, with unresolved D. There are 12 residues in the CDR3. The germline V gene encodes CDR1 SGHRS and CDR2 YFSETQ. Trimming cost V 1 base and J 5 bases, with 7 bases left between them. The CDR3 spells CASSLSENEQYF. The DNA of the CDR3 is TGCGCCAGCAGCTTGTCCGAAAACGAGCAGTACTTC.

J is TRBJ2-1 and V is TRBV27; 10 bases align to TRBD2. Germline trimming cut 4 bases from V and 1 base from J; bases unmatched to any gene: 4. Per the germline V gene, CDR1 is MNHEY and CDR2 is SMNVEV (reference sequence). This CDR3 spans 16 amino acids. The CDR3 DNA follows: TGTGCCAGCAGTTCCCAGCGGGAGGGGTCCTACAATGAGCAGTTCTTC. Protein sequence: CASSSQREGSYNEQFF.

This chain's CDR3 is CASSLGSGGTDTQYF. CDR3 in DNA: TGTGCCAGCAGCTTAGGTTCGGGGGGCACAGATACGCAGTATTTT. V is TRBV7-9 and J is TRBJ2-3; D is perhaps TRBD2 (6 bases). Per the germline V gene, CDR1 is SEHNR and CDR2 is FQNEAQ (reference sequence). V lost 1 base to trimming and J lost 1 base, with 9 bases between them. CDR3 length: 15 residues.

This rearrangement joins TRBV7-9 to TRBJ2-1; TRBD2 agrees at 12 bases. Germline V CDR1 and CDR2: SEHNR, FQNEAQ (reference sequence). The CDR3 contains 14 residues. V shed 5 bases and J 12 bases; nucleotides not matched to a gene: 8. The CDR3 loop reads CASSRTSGNVGQFF. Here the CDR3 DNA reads TGTGCCAGCAGCAGGACTAGCGGGAATGTGGGGCAGTTCTTC.

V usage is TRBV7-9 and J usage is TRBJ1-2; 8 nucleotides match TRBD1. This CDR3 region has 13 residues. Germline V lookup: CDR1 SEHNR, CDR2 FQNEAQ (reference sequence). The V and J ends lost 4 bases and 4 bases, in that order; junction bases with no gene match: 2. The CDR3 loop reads CASSSGQVYGYTF. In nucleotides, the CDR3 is TGTGCCAGCAGCTCGGGACAGGTCTATGGCTACACCTTC.

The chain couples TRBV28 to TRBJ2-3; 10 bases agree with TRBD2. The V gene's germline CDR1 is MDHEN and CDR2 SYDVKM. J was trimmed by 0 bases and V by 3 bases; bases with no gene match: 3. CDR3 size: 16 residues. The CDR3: CASSFLAGGSTDTQYF. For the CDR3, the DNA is TGTGCCAGCAGTTTCTTAGCGGGGGGTAGCACAGATACGCAGTATTTT. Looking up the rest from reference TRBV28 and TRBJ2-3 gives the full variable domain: DVKVTQSSRYLVKRTGEKVFLECVQDMDHENMFWYRQDPGLGLRLIYFSYDVKMKEKGDIPEGYSVSREKKERFSLILESASTNQTSMYLCASSFLAGGSTDTQYFGPGTRLTVL.

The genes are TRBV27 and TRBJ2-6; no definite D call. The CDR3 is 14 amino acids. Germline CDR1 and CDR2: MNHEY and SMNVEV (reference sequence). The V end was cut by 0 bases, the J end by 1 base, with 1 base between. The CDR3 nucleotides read TGTGCCAGCAGTTTATCTTCTGGGGCCAACGTCCTGACTTTC. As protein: CASSLSSGANVLTF.

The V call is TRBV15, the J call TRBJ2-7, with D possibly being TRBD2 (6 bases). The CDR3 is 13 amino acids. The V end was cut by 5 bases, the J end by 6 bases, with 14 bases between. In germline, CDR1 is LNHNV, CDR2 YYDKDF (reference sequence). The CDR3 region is CATSAGRSPEQYF. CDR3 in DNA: TGTGCCACCAGCGCGGGGCGTAGCCCCGAGCAGTACTTC. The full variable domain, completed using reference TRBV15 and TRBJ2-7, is DAMVIQNPRYQVTQFGKPVTLSCSQTLNHNVMYWYQQKSSQAPKLLFHYYDKDFNNEADTPDNFQSRRPNTSFCFLDIRSPGLGDTAMYLCATSAGRSPEQYFGPGTRLTVT.

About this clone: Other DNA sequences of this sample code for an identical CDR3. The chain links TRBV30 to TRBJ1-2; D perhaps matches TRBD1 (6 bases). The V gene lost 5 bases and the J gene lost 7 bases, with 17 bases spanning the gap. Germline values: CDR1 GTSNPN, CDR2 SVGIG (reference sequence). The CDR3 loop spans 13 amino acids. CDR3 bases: TGTGCCTGGCGGGGCGGGGGGGCGGCTGGCTACACCTTC. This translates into CAWRGGGAAGYTF.

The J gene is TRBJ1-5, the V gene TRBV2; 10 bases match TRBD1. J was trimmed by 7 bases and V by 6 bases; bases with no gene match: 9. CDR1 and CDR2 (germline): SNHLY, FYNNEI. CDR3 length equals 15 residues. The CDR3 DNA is TGTGCCAGCAGCCTGGGACAGGGGTATAGGCAGCCCCAGCATTTT. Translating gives CASSLGQGYRQPQHF. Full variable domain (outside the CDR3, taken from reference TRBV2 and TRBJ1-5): EPEVTQTPSHQVTQMGQEVILRCVPISNHLYFYWYRQILGQKVEFLVSFYNNEISEKSEIFDDQFSVERPDGSNFTLKIRSTKLEDSAMYFCASSLGQGYRQPQHFGDGTRLSIL.

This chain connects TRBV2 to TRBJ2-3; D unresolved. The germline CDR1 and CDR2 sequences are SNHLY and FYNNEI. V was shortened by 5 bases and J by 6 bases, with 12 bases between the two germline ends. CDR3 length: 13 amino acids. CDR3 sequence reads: CASSKAAADTQYF. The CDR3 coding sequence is TGTGCCAGCAGTAAGGCAGCCGCGGATACGCAGTATTTT.

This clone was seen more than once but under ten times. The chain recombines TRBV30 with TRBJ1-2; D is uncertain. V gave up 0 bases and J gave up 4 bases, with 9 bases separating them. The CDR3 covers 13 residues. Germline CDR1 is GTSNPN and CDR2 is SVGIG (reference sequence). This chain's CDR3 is CAWSVSPGYGYTF. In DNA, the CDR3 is TGTGCCTGGAGTGTATCCCCGGGCTATGGCTACACCTTC.

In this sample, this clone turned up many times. CDR3 protein: CATSMDGYEKLFF. CDR3 in DNA: TGTGCCACCAGCATGGACGGATATGAAAAACTGTTTTTT. The chain carries TRBV15 and TRBJ1-4; D is uncertain. With 4 bases removed from V and 6 bases from J, the gap between germline ends came to 9 bases. Germline CDR1 is LNHNV and CDR2 is YYDKDF (reference sequence). CDR3 length equals 13 residues.

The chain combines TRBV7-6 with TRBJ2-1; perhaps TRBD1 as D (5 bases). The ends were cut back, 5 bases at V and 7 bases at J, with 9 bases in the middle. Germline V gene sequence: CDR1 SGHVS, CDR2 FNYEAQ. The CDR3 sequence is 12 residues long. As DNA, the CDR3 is TGTGCCAGCAGCCATCGACAGAATGAGCAGTTCTTC. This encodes CASSHRQNEQFF.

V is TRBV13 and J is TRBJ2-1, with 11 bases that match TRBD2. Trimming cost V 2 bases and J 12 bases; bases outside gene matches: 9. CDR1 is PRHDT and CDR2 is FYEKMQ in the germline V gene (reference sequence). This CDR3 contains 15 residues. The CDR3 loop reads CASSLQQLAGDGQFF. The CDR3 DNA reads TGTGCCAGCAGCTTACAGCAACTAGCGGGAGATGGGCAGTTCTTC. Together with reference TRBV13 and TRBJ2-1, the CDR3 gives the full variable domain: AAGVIQSPRHLIKEKRETATLKCYPIPRHDTVYWYQQGPGQDPQFLISFYEKMQSDKGSIPDRFSAQQFSDYHSELNMSSLELGDSALYFCASSLQQLAGDGQFFGPGTRLTVL.

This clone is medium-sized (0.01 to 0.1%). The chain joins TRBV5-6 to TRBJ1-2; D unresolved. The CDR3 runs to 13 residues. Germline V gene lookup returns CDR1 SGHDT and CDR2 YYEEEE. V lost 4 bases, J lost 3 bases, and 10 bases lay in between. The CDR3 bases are TGTGCCAGCAGCCCTAGAGAGTACTATGGCTACACCTTC. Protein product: CASSPREYYGYTF. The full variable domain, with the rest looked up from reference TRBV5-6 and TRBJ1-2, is DAGVTQSPTHLIKTRGQQVTLRCSPKSGHDTVSWYQQALGQGPQFIFQYYEEEERQRGNFPDRFSGHQFPNYSSELNVNALLLGDSALYLCASSPREYYGYTFGSGTRLTVV.

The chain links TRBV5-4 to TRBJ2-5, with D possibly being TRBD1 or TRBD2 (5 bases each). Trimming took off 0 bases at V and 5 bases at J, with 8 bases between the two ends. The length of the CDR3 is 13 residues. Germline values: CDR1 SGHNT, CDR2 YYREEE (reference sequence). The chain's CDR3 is CASSLGDGETQYF. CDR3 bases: TGTGCCAGCAGCTTGGGGGACGGGGAGACCCAGTACTTC.

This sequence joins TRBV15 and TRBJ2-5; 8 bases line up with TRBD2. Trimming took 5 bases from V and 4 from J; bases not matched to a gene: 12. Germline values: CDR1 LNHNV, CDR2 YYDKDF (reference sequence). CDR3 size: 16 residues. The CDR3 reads CATSVQVAGTGETQYF. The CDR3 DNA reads TGTGCCACCAGCGTTCAGGTAGCGGGAACAGGAGAGACCCAGTACTTC.

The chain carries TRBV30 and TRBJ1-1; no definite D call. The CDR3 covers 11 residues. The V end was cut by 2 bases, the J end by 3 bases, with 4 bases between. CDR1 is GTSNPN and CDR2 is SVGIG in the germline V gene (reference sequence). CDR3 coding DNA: TGTGCCTGGAGTACTTACACTGAAGCTTTCTTT. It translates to CAWSTYTEAFF. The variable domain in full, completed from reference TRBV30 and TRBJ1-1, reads SQTIHQWPATLVQPVGSPLSLECTVEGTSNPNLYWYRQAAGRGLQLLFYSVGIGQISSEVPQNLSASRPQDRQFILSSKKLLLSDSGFYLCAWSTYTEAFFGQGTRLTVV.

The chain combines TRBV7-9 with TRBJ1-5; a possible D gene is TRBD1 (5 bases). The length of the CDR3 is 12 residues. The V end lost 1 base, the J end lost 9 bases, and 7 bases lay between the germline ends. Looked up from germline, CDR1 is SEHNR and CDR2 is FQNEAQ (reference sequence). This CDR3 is CASSLGGGPQHF. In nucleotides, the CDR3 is TGTGCCAGCAGCTTAGGGGGGGGGCCCCAGCATTTT.

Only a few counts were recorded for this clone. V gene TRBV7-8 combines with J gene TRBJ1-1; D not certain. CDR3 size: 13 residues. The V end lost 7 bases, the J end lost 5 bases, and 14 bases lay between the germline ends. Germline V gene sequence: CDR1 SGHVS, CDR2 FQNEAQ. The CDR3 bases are TGTGCCAGCACGGACCTCGGAGAGACTGAAGCTTTCTTT. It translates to CASTDLGETEAFF. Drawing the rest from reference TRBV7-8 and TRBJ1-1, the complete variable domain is GAGVSQSPRYKVAKRGQDVALRCDPISGHVSLFWYQQALGQGPEFLTYFQNEAQLDKSGLPSDRFFAERPEGSVSTLKIQRTQQEDSAVYLCASTDLGETEAFFGQGTRLTVV.

CDR3: CASSTEGAREKLFF. The CDR3 DNA reads TGTGCCAGCAGTACAGAGGGGGCGCGGGAAAAACTGTTTTTT. V is TRBV6-5 and J is TRBJ1-4, with 7 bases matching TRBD1. CDR3 length equals 14 residues. Germline-derived CDR1 and CDR2 are MNHEY and SVGAGI. Unmatched junction bases numbered 8, after V lost 5 bases and J lost 8 bases.

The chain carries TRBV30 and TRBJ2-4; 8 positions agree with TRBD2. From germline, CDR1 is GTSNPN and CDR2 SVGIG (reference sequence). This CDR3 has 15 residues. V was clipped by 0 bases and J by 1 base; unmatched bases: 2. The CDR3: CAWSVSGSAKNIQYF. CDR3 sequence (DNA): TGTGCCTGGAGTGTAAGCGGGAGTGCCAAAAACATTCAGTACTTC. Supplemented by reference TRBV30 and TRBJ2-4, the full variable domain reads SQTIHQWPATLVQPVGSPLSLECTVEGTSNPNLYWYRQAAGRGLQLLFYSVGIGQISSEVPQNLSASRPQDRQFILSSKKLLLSDSGFYLCAWSVSGSAKNIQYFGAGTRLSVL.

CDR3 in DNA: TGTGCCAGTACCCCACAGGGGAGCCCCCTTAGGTATGGCTACACCTTC. Its protein product is CASTPQGSPLRYGYTF. The rearrangement uses TRBV5-6 and TRBJ1-2, with 7 bases fitting TRBD1. CDR1 is SGHDT, CDR2 YYEEEE, per germline. The ends lost 8 bases at V and 5 bases at J; junction bases unmatched: 18. CDR3 size: 16 residues.